These 10 T cell receptor beta chains originate from one sample sequenced in a study of T cell responses to AZD1222 COVID-19 vaccine. This table comes from immunoSEQ multiplex PCR, and its TCRdb copy is limited to in-frame clones, with some not included. Of fewer than 130,000 clones listed, about 94% are singletons. The source was peripheral blood, collected 28 days after the second AZD1222 dose. These receptors were obtained from an adult who received the AZD1222 COVID-19 vaccine.

This rearrangement joins TRBV29-1 to TRBJ1-2; the D gene is possibly TRBD1 (5 bases). The CDR3 is 17 residues long. Germline CDR1 and CDR2: SQVTM and ANQGSEA. Trimming left V 4 bases short and J 5 bases short, with 26 bases between. DNA for the CDR3: TGCAGCGTTGTCGGGAGATTGGGAATGCGGGGGGTATATGGCTACACCTTC. This codes for CSVVGRLGMRGVYGYTF.

V is TRBV7-2 and J is TRBJ2-1, with 11 bases aligning to TRBD2. Germline-derived CDR1 and CDR2 are SGHTA and FQGNSA. The V and J ends lost 5 bases and 5 bases, in that order; junction bases with no gene match: 5. The CDR3 is 15 residues long. CDR3 sequence: CASSQTSGNNNEQFF. Written as DNA, the CDR3 is TGTGCCAGCAGCCAGACTAGCGGGAATAACAATGAGCAGTTCTTC. The full variable domain, rest sourced from reference TRBV7-2 and TRBJ2-1, is GAGVSQSPSNKVTEKGKDVELRCDPISGHTALYWYRQSLGQGLEFLIYFQGNSAPDKSGLPSDRFSAERTGGSVSTLTIQRTQQEDSAVYLCASSQTSGNNNEQFFGPGTRLTVL.

The chain couples TRBV13 to TRBJ2-1; D is perhaps TRBD1 (6 bases). CDR1 PRHDT and CDR2 FYEKMQ come from the germline V gene (reference sequence). This CDR3 contains 16 residues. V lost 4 bases to trimming and J lost 7 bases, with 20 bases between them. This CDR3 is CASSYALQGYGNEQFF. The CDR3 coding sequence is TGTGCCAGCAGCTACGCCCTCCAGGGGTATGGAAATGAGCAGTTCTTC.

This clone was found a few times. The V call is TRBV7-9, the J call TRBJ1-2; D uncertain. V gave up 5 bases and J gave up 4 bases, with 11 bases separating them. Per the germline V gene, CDR1 is SEHNR and CDR2 is FQNEAQ (reference sequence). The CDR3 sequence is 13 residues long. CDR3 nucleotide sequence: TGTGCCAGCAGCGATCGGACGGCCTATGGCTACACCTTC. It specifies CASSDRTAYGYTF.

V and J are TRBV19 and TRBJ1-2; 7 bases match TRBD1. Germline loops: CDR1 LNHDA, CDR2 SQIVND (reference sequence). With V trimmed by 9 bases and J by 4 bases, 11 bases remained unmatched. The length of the CDR3 is 14 residues. CDR3 bases: TGTGCCAGCCAGGGACAGAGAAACACCTATGGCTACACCTTC. Its translation is CASQGQRNTYGYTF.

This clone was found once. The chain uses TRBV19 and TRBJ1-6; D is possibly TRBD1 (6 bases). The germline gives CDR1 LNHDA, CDR2 SQIVND (reference sequence). The CDR3 totals 18 residues. The germline V and J ends were trimmed by 6 bases and 0 bases, with 18 bases remaining between them. CDR3 sequence reads: CASRPDRSVSSYNSPLHF. CDR3 DNA sequence: TGTGCCAGTAGACCCGACAGGAGCGTAAGCTCCTATAATTCACCCCTCCACTTT.

This chain connects TRBV6-1 to TRBJ1-5; D remains ambiguous. Trimming removed 2 bases at V and 0 bases at J, with 11 bases between. This CDR3 contains 16 residues. Germline CDR1 is MNHNS and CDR2 is SASEGT. The CDR3, as DNA: TGTGCCAGCAGTGAATTGCCAGAGTATAGCAATCAGCCCCAGCATTTT. This sequence encodes CASSELPEYSNQPQHF.

The V call is TRBV7-8, the J call TRBJ1-2; D is possibly TRBD1 (6 bases). The CDR3 loop spans 16 amino acids. Germline CDR1 reads SGHVS; CDR2 reads FQNEAQ. Trimming stripped 5 bases from V and 2 bases from J, with 18 bases between. The CDR3 loop reads CASSKKTGSANYGYTF. In DNA, the CDR3 is TGTGCCAGCAGCAAAAAAACAGGGTCCGCGAACTATGGCTACACCTTC.

This chain links TRBV19 with TRBJ1-1; a weak D match, TRBD1 (5 bases). The CDR3 runs to 14 residues. V dropped 3 bases and J dropped 2 bases, with 10 bases sitting between them. The V gene's germline CDR1 is LNHDA and CDR2 SQIVND (reference sequence). The CDR3 coding sequence is TGTGCCAGTAGTATCGAGAGGGGTAACACTGAAGCTTTCTTT. Protein: CASSIERGNTEAFF.

As DNA, the CDR3 is TGTGCCAGCAGCCAAGAACGAGGGTCCACTGAAGCTTTCTTT. It codes for CASSQERGSTEAFF. V gene TRBV14 combines with J gene TRBJ1-1; D ambiguous. Germline V gene lookup returns CDR1 SGHDN and CDR2 FVKESK. V was trimmed by 0 bases and J by 4 bases, leaving 9 bases between them. The length of the CDR3 is 14 residues.